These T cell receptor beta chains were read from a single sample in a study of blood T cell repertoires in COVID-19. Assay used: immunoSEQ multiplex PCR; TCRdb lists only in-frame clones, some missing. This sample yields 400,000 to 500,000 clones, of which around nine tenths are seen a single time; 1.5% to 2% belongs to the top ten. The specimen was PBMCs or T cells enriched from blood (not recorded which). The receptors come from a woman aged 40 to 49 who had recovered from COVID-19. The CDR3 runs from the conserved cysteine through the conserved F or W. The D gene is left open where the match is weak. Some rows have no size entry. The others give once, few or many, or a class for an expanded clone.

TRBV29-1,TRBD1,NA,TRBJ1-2,CSAEQGSWQKSF,TGCAGCGCAGAACAGGGGTCGTGGCAGAAGAGCTTC
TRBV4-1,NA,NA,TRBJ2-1,CASSLSYEQFF,TGCGCCAGCAGCCTAAGCTATGAGCAGTTCTTC
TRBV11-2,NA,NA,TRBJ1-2,CASRLRVGYGYTF,TGTGCCAGCAGACTCAGGGTTGGATATGGCTACACCTTC
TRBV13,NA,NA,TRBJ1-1,CASSHGRGNTEAFF,TGTGCCAGCAGCCATGGACGGGGGAACACTGAAGCTTTCTTT
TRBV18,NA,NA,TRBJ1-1,CASSPGAGRDTEAFF,TGTGCCAGCTCACCAGGGGCAGGCCGTGACACTGAAGCTTTCTTT
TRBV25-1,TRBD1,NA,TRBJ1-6,CASSGTGRNSPLHF,TGTGCCAGCTCGGGGACAGGGAGGAATTCACCCCTCCACTTT
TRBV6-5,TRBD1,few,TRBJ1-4,CASSYTGTGNEKLFF,TGTGCCAGCAGTTACACCGGGACAGGGAACGAAAAACTGTTTTTT
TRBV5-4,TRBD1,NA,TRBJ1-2,CASSTGTGFYGYTF,TGTGCCAGCAGTACCGGGACAGGGTTTTACGGCTACACCTTC
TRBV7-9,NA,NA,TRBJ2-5,CASSLRARQGETQYF,TGTGCCAGCAGCTTAAGGGCGAGGCAGGGAGAGACCCAGTACTTC
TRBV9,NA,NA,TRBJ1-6,CASNTGSGYNSPLHF,TGTGCCAGCAACACAGGCTCAGGGTATAATTCACCCCTCCACTTT
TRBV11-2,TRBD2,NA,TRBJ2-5,CASSLGSGSTQTQYF,TGTGCCAGCAGCTTAGGCAGCGGGAGTACACAGACCCAGTACTTC
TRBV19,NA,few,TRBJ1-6,CASSINSNSGYNSPLHF,TGTGCCAGTAGTATAAATTCCAACAGCGGATATAATTCACCCCTCCACTTT
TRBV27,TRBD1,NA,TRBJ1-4,CASSLQTGDIGKLFF,TGTGCCAGCAGTTTACAGACAGGGGATATCGGAAAACTGTTTTTT
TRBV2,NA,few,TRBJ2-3,CASSEGWLVDTQYF,TGTGCCAGCAGTGAAGGGTGGTTAGTTGATACGCAGTATTTT
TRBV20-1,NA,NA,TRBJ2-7,CSASPPGLVSYEQYF,TGCAGTGCTAGTCCCCCGGGACTTGTCTCCTACGAGCAGTACTTC
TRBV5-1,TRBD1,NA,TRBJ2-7,CASSSGTGVHYEQYF,TGCGCCAGCAGCTCGGGGACAGGGGTCCACTACGAGCAGTACTTC
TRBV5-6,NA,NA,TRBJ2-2,CASSLGGLATGELFF,TGTGCCAGCAGCTTAGGTGGGCTCGCCACCGGGGAGCTGTTTTTT
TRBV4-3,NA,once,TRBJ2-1,CASSLQGFSYNEQFF,TGCGCCAGCAGCCTACAGGGTTTTTCCTACAATGAGCAGTTCTTC
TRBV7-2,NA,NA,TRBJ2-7,CASSPYRTGPEQYF,TGTGCCAGCAGCCCATATCGAACAGGACCCGAGCAGTACTTC
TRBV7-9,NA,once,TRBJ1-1,CASSPLRGEAFF,TGTGCCAGCAGCCCTCTCCGGGGGGAAGCTTTCTTT
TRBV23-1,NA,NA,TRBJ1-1,CASSPPGNTEAFF,TGCGCCAGCAGCCCCCCCGGGAACACTGAAGCTTTCTTT
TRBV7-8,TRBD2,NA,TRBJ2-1,CASSPDLAGVGEQFF,TGTGCCAGCAGCCCGGATCTAGCGGGAGTAGGTGAGCAGTTCTTC
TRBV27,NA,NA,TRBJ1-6,CASSSPPAGGPLHF,TGTGCCAGCAGTTCCCCCCCGGCAGGAGGCCCCCTCCACTTT